Presented here are 17 T cell receptor beta chains from one specimen sequenced in a study of T-cell memory formation after mild COVID-19. MiXCR, run by TCRdb on the 5' RACE reads, gives a single entry per CDR3 protein. Of around 370,000 distinct CDR3 sequences detected, approximately 21% appear once; the ten largest clones hold roughly an eighth. The sample comprised PBMCs or a T cell subset sorted from them (not recorded which). These receptors came from an adult woman who had mild COVID-19 (a few samples of this study predate the infection). Cell type and time point are not known.

The CDR3 reads CASSALGRSTDTQYF. In DNA form, the CDR3 reads TGTGCCAGCAGTGCCCTGGGGAGGTCTACAGATACGCAGTATTTT. The chain links TRBV12-3 or TRBV12-4 to TRBJ2-3; tentative D call: TRBD2 (6 bases). Trimming removed 5 bases at V and 3 bases at J, with 15 bases between. The CDR3 is 15 amino acids.

This clonotype was recorded a few times. CDR3 nucleotides: TGCAGTGCCCCAACAGGAAGATGGGCCGAAGCTTTCTTT. Protein: CSAPTGRWAEAFF. The gene calls are TRBV20-1 and TRBJ1-1, with D possibly TRBD1 on 5 matching bases. V was cut by 6 bases and J by 8 bases, with 19 bases left in between. Germline CDR1 is DFQATT and CDR2 is SNEGSKA (reference sequence). This CDR3 contains 13 residues.

The gene calls are TRBV5-1 and TRBJ2-7; 13 positions agree with TRBD2. The trim removed 3 bases at V and 7 bases at J, leaving 4 bases unmatched. This CDR3 is 14 amino acids long. CDR1 SGHRS and CDR2 YFSETQ come from the germline V gene. CDR3 in amino acids: CASSSGLAGKEQYF. The CDR3 coding sequence is TGCGCCAGCAGCTCGGGACTAGCGGGAAAGGAGCAGTACTTC.

This clonotype has just a few counts. The V call is TRBV4-2, the J call TRBJ2-7; 9 bases are shared with TRBD2. Germline V gene data show CDR1 as LGHNA and CDR2 as YNFKEQ. With V trimmed by 2 bases and J by 6 bases, 2 bases remained unmatched. The CDR3 has 13 amino acids. The CDR3 spells CASSQLTSGEQYF. DNA of the CDR3: TGTGCCAGCAGCCAATTGACTAGCGGCGAGCAGTACTTC.

A remark on this clonotype: A read error may explain this, as a much larger clone is one base away. DNA of the CDR3: TGCGCCAGCAGACTAAGCCTGAGCTCCTACAATGGGCAGTTCTTC. This codes for CASRLSLSSYNGQFF. The chain is built from TRBV5-1 and TRBJ2-1; D unclear. Looked up from germline, CDR1 is SGHRS and CDR2 is YFSETQ. The CDR3 loop spans 15 amino acids. Filled out from reference TRBV5-1 and TRBJ2-1, the complete variable domain reads KAGVTQTPRYLIKTRGQQVTLSCSPISGHRSVSWYQQTPGQGLQFLFEYFSETQRNKGNFPGRFSGRQFSNSRSEMNVSTLELGDSALYLCASRLSLSSYNGQFFGPGTRLTVL.

This clonotype has a handful of counts. The V gene is TRBV7-9, the J gene TRBJ2-2; D uncertain. Deletions cut 7 bases from V and 1 base from J, with 7 bases between. Germline CDR1 SEHNR, CDR2 FQNEAQ (reference sequence). This CDR3 spans 13 amino acids. The CDR3 reads CASISVNTGELFF. The CDR3 nucleotides are TGTGCCAGCATCAGCGTGAACACCGGGGAGCTGTTTTTT.

The chain joins TRBV6-5 to TRBJ1-2; 7 nucleotides align to TRBD1. CDR3 size: 13 residues. The V gene's germline CDR1 is MNHEY and CDR2 SVGAGI. V lost 5 bases, J lost 7 bases, and 7 bases stayed unmatched. The CDR3 sequence: CASSARGIGGYTF. CDR3 sequence (DNA): TGTGCCAGCAGTGCCAGGGGGATAGGTGGCTACACCTTC.

The chain is built from TRBV20-1 and TRBJ1-2, with TRBD1 matching 7 bases. The germline gives CDR1 DFQATT, CDR2 SNEGSKA (reference sequence). The CDR3 totals 17 residues. V shed 3 bases, J shed 4 bases, and the junction held 17 bases outside the gene matches. CDR3 in amino acids: CSASLRQGDFVGYGYTF. The CDR3 DNA reads as TGCAGTGCTAGTCTTCGGCAGGGGGACTTCGTGGGCTATGGCTACACCTTC.

The chain employs TRBV12-3 or TRBV12-4 and TRBJ2-3; D is perhaps TRBD1 (6 bases). Trimming took off 6 bases at V and 4 bases at J, with 14 bases between the two ends. This CDR3 comprises 14 residues. The CDR3 protein is CASRPRNRADTQYF. In DNA form, the CDR3 reads TGTGCCAGCAGACCACGTAACAGGGCAGATACGCAGTATTTT.

The table lists this clonotype with a few counts. This chain uses TRBV10-3 with TRBJ2-7; the D is unclear. The germline gives CDR1 ENHRY, CDR2 SYGVKD. This CDR3 has 13 residues. With 3 bases removed from V and 3 bases from J, the gap between germline ends came to 9 bases. The CDR3 DNA reads as TGTGCCATCAGTGATCTTAGTAGCTACGAGCAGTACTTC. Amino acids: CAISDLSSYEQYF.

The chain carries TRBV3-1 and TRBJ2-7, with D perhaps TRBD2 (6 bases). V dropped 5 bases and J dropped 3 bases, with 17 bases sitting between them. The germline CDR1 and CDR2 sequences are LGHDT and YNNKEL (reference sequence). The length of the CDR3 is 15 residues. The CDR3 here is CASSSTGGAHYEQYF. CDR3 coding DNA: TGTGCCAGCAGCTCCACGGGCGGGGCCCACTACGAGCAGTACTTC.

This clonotype was detected only a few times. The rearrangement uses TRBV18 and TRBJ1-1; D is ambiguous. The CDR3 length is 15 residues. Germline CDR1 and CDR2: KGHSH and LQKENI. V was pared by 0 bases and J by 0 bases, with 8 bases between. The CDR3: CASSPPGVMNTEAFF. As DNA, the CDR3 is TGTGCCAGCTCACCACCCGGCGTCATGAACACTGAAGCTTTCTTT.

The chain has TRBV27 and TRBJ2-1; a weak D match, TRBD2 (6 bases). Germline CDR1 and CDR2: MNHEY and SMNVEV (reference sequence). V lost 6 bases, J lost 3 bases, and 21 bases lay in between. The CDR3 runs 17 residues. The CDR3: CASRAGSGWIRYNEQFF. Written as DNA, the CDR3 is TGTGCCAGCAGGGCCGGGAGCGGTTGGATTCGCTACAATGAGCAGTTCTTC.

This clonotype has a handful of counts. This chain joins TRBV5-5 and TRBJ2-7; TRBD2 aligns across 12 bases. This CDR3 has 17 amino acids. V shed 4 bases and J 2 bases; nucleotides not matched to a gene: 10. Germline CDR1 is SGHKS and CDR2 is YYEKEE (reference sequence). The chain's CDR3 is CASSQRLAGEAPYEQYF. CDR3 coding DNA: TGTGCCAGCAGCCAGCGACTAGCGGGAGAGGCCCCCTACGAGCAGTACTTC. Using reference TRBV5-5 and TRBJ2-7 for the parts outside the CDR3, the full variable domain is DAGVTQSPTHLIKTRGQQVTLRCSPISGHKSVSWYQQVLGQGPQFIFQYYEKEERGRGNFPDRFSARQFPNYSSELNVNALLLGDSALYLCASSQRLAGEAPYEQYFGPGTRLTVT.

The V gene is TRBV20-1, the J gene TRBJ2-3; a possible D gene is TRBD2 (6 bases). CDR1 is DFQATT and CDR2 is SNEGSKA in the germline V gene (reference sequence). With 4 bases removed from V and 1 base from J, the gap between germline ends came to 9 bases. This CDR3 is 13 amino acids long. This chain's CDR3 is CSATSGGTDTQYF. The CDR3 nucleotides are TGCAGTGCTACTTCGGGAGGCACAGATACGCAGTATTTT.

The rearrangement joins TRBV20-1 to TRBJ2-3; 11 bases match TRBD2. V lost 4 bases, J lost 4 bases, and 10 bases stayed unmatched. CDR1 is DFQATT and CDR2 is SNEGSKA in the germline V gene (reference sequence). The length of the CDR3 is 16 residues. The CDR3 sequence: CSATYHSGRVADTQYF. For the CDR3, the DNA is TGCAGTGCTACCTATCATAGCGGGAGGGTTGCAGATACGCAGTATTTT.

The chain employs TRBV12-3 or TRBV12-4 and TRBJ2-3, with a possible D match to TRBD2 (6 bases). The CDR3 sequence is 14 residues long. V gave up 5 bases and J gave up 3 bases, with 12 bases separating them. CDR3 nucleotides: TGTGCCAGCAGTCGGGACTTGCCGACAGATACGCAGTATTTT. Translating it yields CASSRDLPTDTQYF.